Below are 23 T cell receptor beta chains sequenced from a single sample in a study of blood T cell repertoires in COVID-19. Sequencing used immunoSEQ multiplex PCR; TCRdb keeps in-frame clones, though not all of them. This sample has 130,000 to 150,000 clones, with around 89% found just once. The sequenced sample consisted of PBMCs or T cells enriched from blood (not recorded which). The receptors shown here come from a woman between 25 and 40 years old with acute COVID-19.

The CDR3 spells CASRKAGVDYGYTF. Written as DNA, the CDR3 is TGTGCCAGCAGAAAGGCAGGGGTTGACTATGGCTACACCTTC. The chain links TRBV21-1 to TRBJ1-2; the table gives TRBD1 as D, unverified against the DNA. TRBV21-1 is a pseudogene. The CDR3 is 14 amino acids.

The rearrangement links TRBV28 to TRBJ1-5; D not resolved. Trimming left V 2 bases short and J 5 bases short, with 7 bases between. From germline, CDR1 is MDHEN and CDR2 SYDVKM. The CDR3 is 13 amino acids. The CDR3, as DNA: TGTGCCAGCAGTTTAGAGGGCTATCAGCCCCAGCATTTT. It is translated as CASSLEGYQPQHF.

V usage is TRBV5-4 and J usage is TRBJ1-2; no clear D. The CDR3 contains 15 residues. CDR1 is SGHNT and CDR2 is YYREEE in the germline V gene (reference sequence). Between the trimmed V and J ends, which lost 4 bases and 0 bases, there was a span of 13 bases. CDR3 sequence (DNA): TGTGCCAGCAGCCCGTCTGGGCCGGCTAACTATGGCTACACCTTC. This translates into CASSPSGPANYGYTF.

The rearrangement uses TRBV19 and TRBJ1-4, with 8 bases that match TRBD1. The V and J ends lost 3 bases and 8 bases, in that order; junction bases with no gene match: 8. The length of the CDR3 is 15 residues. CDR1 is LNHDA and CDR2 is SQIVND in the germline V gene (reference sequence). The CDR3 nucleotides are TGTGCCAGTAGTATCCGTAGCAGGGGGCGAGAAAAACTGTTTTTT. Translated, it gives CASSIRSRGREKLFF.

Here the CDR3 reads CASSPPAGWVAGYNEQFF. For the CDR3, the DNA is TGTGCCAGCAGCCCCCCCGCCGGGTGGGTAGCGGGCTACAATGAGCAGTTCTTC. The J gene is TRBJ2-1, the V gene TRBV28, with 7 bases fitting TRBD2. The germline CDR1 and CDR2 sequences are MDHEN and SYDVKM. Losses at the gene ends were 6 bases for V and 3 bases for J; bases not matched to a gene: 17. The CDR3 loop spans 18 amino acids.

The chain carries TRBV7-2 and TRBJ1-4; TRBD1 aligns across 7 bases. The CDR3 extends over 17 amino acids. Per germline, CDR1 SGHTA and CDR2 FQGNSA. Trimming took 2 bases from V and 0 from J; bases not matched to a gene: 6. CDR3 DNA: TGTGCCAGCAGCTTATCAACAGGGACAGCAACTAATGAAAAACTGTTTTTT. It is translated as CASSLSTGTATNEKLFF. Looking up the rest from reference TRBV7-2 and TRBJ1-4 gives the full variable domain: GAGVSQSPSNKVTEKGKDVELRCDPISGHTALYWYRQSLGQGLEFLIYFQGNSAPDKSGLPSDRFSAERTGGSVSTLTIQRTQQEDSAVYLCASSLSTGTATNEKLFFGSGTQLSVL.

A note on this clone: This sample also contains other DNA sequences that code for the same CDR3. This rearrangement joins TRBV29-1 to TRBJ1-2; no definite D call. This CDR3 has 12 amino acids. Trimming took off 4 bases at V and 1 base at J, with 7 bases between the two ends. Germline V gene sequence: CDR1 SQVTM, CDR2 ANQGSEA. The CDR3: CSVVTGNYGYTF. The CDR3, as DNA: TGCAGCGTTGTAACGGGTAACTATGGCTACACCTTC. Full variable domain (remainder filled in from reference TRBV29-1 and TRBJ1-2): SAVISQKPSRDICQRGTSLTIQCQVDSQVTMMFWYRQQPGQSLTLIATANQGSEATYESGFVIDKFPISRPNLTFSTLTVSNMSPEDSSIYLCSVVTGNYGYTFGSGTRLTVV.

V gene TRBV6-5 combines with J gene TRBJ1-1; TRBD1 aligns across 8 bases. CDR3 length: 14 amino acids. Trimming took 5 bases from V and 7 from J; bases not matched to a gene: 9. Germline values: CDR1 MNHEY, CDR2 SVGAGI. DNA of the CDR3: TGTGCCAGCAGTCCGAGGACAGGGAGGAATGAAGCTTTCTTT. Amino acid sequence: CASSPRTGRNEAFF.

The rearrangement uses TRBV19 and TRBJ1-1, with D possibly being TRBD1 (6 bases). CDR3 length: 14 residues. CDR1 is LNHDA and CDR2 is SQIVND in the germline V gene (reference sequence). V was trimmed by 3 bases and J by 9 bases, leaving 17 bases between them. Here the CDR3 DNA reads TGTGCCAGTAGTATGATAGGGGGTACTACTCAAGCTTTCTTT. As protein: CASSMIGGTTQAFF.

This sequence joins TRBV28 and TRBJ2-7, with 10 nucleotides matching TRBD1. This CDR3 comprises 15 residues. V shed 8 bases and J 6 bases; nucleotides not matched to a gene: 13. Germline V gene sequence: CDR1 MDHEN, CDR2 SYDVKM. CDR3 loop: CASGRAGQGISEQYF. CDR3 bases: TGTGCCAGCGGACGAGCGGGACAGGGGATTTCCGAGCAGTACTTC.

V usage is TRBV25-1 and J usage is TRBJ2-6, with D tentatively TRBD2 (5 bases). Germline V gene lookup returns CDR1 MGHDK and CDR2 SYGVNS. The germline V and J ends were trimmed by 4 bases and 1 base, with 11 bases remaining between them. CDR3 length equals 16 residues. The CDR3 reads CASSGLGGSGANVLTF. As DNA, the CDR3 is TGTGCCAGCAGTGGTCTAGGCGGGTCTGGGGCCAACGTCCTGACTTTC.

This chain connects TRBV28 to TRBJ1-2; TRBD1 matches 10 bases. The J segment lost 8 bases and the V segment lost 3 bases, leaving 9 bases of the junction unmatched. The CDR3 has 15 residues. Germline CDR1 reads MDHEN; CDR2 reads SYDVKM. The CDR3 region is CASSFRDRGARGYTF. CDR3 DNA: TGTGCCAGCAGTTTTAGGGACAGGGGCGCCCGGGGCTACACCTTC.

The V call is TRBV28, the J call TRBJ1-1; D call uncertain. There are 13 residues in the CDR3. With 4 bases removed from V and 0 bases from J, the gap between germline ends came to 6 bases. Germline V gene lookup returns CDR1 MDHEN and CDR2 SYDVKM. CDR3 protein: CASSSLVNTEAFF. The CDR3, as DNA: TGTGCCAGCAGTTCGTTAGTGAACACTGAAGCTTTCTTT.

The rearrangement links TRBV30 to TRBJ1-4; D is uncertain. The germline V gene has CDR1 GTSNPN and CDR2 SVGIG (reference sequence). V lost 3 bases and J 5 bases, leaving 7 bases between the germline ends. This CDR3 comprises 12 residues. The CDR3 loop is CAWRAYNEKLFF. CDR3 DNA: TGTGCCTGGAGAGCATACAATGAAAAACTGTTTTTT.

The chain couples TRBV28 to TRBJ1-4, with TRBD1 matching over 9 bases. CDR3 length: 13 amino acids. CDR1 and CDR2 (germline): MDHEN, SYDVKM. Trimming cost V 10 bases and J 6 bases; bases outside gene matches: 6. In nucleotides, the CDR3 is TGTGCCATAAACAGGGGGCTTTATGAAAAACTGTTTTTT. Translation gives CAINRGLYEKLFF.

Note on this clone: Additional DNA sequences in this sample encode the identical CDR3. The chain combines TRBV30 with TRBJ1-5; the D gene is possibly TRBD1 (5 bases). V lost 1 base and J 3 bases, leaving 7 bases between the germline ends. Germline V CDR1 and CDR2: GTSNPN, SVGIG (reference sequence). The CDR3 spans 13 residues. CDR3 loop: CAWSGQLNQPQHF. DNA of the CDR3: TGTGCCTGGAGTGGACAGCTCAATCAGCCCCAGCATTTT.

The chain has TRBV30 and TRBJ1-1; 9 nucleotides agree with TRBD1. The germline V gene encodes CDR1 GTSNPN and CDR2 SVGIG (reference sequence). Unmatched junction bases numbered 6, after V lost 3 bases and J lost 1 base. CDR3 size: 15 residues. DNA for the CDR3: TGTGCCTGGAGCCGAAAGGGACAGGGGAACACTGAAGCTTTCTTT. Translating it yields CAWSRKGQGNTEAFF.

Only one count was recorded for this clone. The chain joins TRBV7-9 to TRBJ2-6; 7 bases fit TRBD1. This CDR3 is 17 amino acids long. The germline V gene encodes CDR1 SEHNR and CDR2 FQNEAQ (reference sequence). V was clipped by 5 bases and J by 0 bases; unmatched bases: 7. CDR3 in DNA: TGTGCCAGCAGCGACCGGGACAGAAGCTCTGGGGCCAACGTCCTGACTTTC. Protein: CASSDRDRSSGANVLTF. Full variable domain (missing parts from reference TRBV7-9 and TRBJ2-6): DTGVSQNPRHKITKRGQNVTFRCDPISEHNRLYWYRQTLGQGPEFLTYFQNEAQLEKSRLLSDRFSAERPKGSFSTLEIQRTEQGDSAMYLCASSDRDRSSGANVLTFGAGSRLTVL.

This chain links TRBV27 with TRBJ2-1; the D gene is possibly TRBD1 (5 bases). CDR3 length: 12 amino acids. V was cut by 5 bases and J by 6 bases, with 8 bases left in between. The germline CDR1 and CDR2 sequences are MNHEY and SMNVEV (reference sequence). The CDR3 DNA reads TGTGCCAGCAGTGATAGGGGCAATGAGCAGTTCTTC. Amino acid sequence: CASSDRGNEQFF.

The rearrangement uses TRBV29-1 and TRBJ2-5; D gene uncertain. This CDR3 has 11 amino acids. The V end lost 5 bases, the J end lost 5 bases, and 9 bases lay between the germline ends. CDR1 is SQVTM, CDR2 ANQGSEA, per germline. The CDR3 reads CSVLHLETQYF. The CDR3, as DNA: TGCAGCGTTTTACATTTGGAGACCCAGTACTTC.

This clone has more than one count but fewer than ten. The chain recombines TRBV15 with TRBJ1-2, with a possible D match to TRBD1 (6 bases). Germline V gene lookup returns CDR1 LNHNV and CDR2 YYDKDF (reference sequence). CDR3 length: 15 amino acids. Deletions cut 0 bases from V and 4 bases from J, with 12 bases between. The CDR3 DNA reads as TGTGCCACCAGCAGAGAACAGGACAGCGTCTATGGCTACACCTTC. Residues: CATSREQDSVYGYTF.

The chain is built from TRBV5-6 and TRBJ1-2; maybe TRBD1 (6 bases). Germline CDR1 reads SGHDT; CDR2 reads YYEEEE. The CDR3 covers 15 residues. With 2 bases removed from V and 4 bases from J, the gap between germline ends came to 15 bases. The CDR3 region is CASSFGQLFFYGYTF. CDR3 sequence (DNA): TGTGCCAGCAGCTTCGGACAGCTCTTCTTCTATGGCTACACCTTC. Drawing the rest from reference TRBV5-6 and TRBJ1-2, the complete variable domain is DAGVTQSPTHLIKTRGQQVTLRCSPKSGHDTVSWYQQALGQGPQFIFQYYEEEERQRGNFPDRFSGHQFPNYSSELNVNALLLGDSALYLCASSFGQLFFYGYTFGSGTRLTVV.

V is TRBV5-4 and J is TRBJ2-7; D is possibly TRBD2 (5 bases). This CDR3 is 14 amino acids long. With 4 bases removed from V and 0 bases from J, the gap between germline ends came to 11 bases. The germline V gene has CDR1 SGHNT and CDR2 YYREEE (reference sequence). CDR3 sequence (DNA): TGTGCCAGCAGCCAGGACTGGACCTCCTACGAGCAGTACTTC. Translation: CASSQDWTSYEQYF.